Following are 10 T cell receptor beta chains from one sample sequenced in a study of blood T cell repertoires in COVID-19. TCRdb's table, derived via immunoSEQ multiplex PCR, lists solely in-frame clones and lacks some. The sample has about 400,000 clones; roughly 84% are singletons. Sequenced: PBMCs or T cells enriched from blood (not recorded which). The source of these receptors is a woman under 40 who had recovered from COVID-19.

The CDR3 protein is CASSASAGGQKAFF. The CDR3 DNA is TGTGCCAGCAGCGCTTCCGCAGGGGGACAAAAAGCTTTCTTT. The chain couples TRBV9 to TRBJ1-1; TRBD1 matches 7 bases. J lost 9 bases, V lost 3 bases, and 11 bases had no gene match. The CDR3 loop spans 14 amino acids. Germline V gene data show CDR1 as SGDLS and CDR2 as YYNGEE.

The chain combines TRBV19 with TRBJ1-4; D possibly corresponds to TRBD1 (6 bases). V lost 4 bases to trimming and J lost 5 bases, with 17 bases between them. From germline, CDR1 is LNHDA and CDR2 SQIVND (reference sequence). The CDR3 length is 16 residues. The CDR3 loop is CASSTLTGRANEKLFF. As DNA, the CDR3 is TGTGCCAGTAGTACTCTCACAGGGAGGGCAAATGAAAAACTGTTTTTT.

This chain links TRBV28 with TRBJ2-1; 11 bases align to TRBD2. The germline gives CDR1 MDHEN, CDR2 SYDVKM. J lost 3 bases, V lost 8 bases, and 12 bases had no gene match. The CDR3 is 17 residues long. The CDR3 region is CASPPSLAGGIYNEQFF. As DNA, the CDR3 is TGTGCCAGCCCTCCATCCTTAGCGGGAGGGATCTACAATGAGCAGTTCTTC.

The rearrangement links TRBV5-1 to TRBJ2-1; D is possibly TRBD2 (7 bases). V was shortened by 2 bases and J by 4 bases, with 19 bases between the two germline ends. CDR1 and CDR2 from the germline V gene are SGHRS and YFSETQ. This CDR3 is 17 amino acids long. In DNA, the CDR3 is TGCGCCAGCAGCTTAGAGGATACGGGGGGCGGGTACAATGAGCAGTTCTTC. Translation: CASSLEDTGGGYNEQFF. Drawing the rest from reference TRBV5-1 and TRBJ2-1, the complete variable domain is KAGVTQTPRYLIKTRGQQVTLSCSPISGHRSVSWYQQTPGQGLQFLFEYFSETQRNKGNFPGRFSGRQFSNSRSEMNVSTLELGDSALYLCASSLEDTGGGYNEQFFGPGTRLTVL.

The CDR3 nucleotides read TGTGCCAGCAGCTTACGAGGGGGCTCCGGGGCCAACGTCCTGACTTTC. It is translated as CASSLRGGSGANVLTF. The V and J genes are TRBV13 and TRBJ2-6; 7 nucleotides line up with TRBD1. This CDR3 is 16 amino acids long. The V gene's germline CDR1 is PRHDT and CDR2 FYEKMQ (reference sequence). V shed 2 bases and J 4 bases; nucleotides not matched to a gene: 5.

The chain uses TRBV3-1 (or the pseudogene TRBV3-2) and TRBJ2-4, with D hard to call. This CDR3 has 15 residues. V was trimmed by 1 base and J by 0 bases, leaving 7 bases between them. The V gene's germline CDR1 is LGHDT and CDR2 YNNKEL (reference sequence). CDR3 residues: CASSQGLEAKNIQYF. CDR3 nucleotides: TGTGCCAGCAGCCAAGGACTGGAAGCCAAAAACATTCAGTACTTC.

The chain has TRBV30 and TRBJ1-1; maybe TRBD1 (6 bases). The CDR3 has 16 residues. V lost 3 bases to trimming and J lost 1 base, with 18 bases between them. Germline CDR1 and CDR2: GTSNPN and SVGIG (reference sequence). The CDR3 spells CAWSKPRGAENTEAFF. CDR3 DNA sequence: TGTGCCTGGAGCAAACCTCGGGGGGCGGAGAACACTGAAGCTTTCTTT.

This chain links TRBV3-1 (or the pseudogene TRBV3-2) with TRBJ1-1, with a possible D match to TRBD1 (5 bases). Trimming shortened V by 1 base and J by 8 bases, and 14 bases separated the two germline ends. Germline V gene data show CDR1 as LGHDT and CDR2 as YNNKEL (reference sequence). The CDR3 runs 14 residues. The CDR3 protein is CASSQGAGNMEAFF. CDR3 nucleotides: TGTGCCAGCAGCCAAGGGGCAGGGAACATGGAAGCTTTCTTT.

The rearrangement uses TRBV5-1 and TRBJ2-1; 8 bases agree with TRBD1. The CDR3 is 15 amino acids. Germline-derived CDR1 and CDR2 are SGHRS and YFSETQ. J was trimmed by 3 bases and V by 0 bases; bases with no gene match: 2. CDR3 protein: CASSLAGQDYNEQFF. For the CDR3, the DNA is TGCGCCAGCAGCTTGGCGGGACAGGACTACAATGAGCAGTTCTTC.

The rearrangement joins TRBV28 to TRBJ2-2; 9 bases agree with TRBD1. The CDR3 loop spans 15 amino acids. The germline gives CDR1 MDHEN, CDR2 SYDVKM. Trimming at V came to 5 bases and at J to 6 bases, leaving 7 bases not matched to a gene. The CDR3 nucleotides are TGTGCCAGCAGTCTACGGACAGGGGACCCCGGGGAGCTGTTTTTT. Translated, it gives CASSLRTGDPGELFF.